These T cell receptor beta chains were read from a single sample in a study of cytomegalovirus exposure and HLA in healthy donors. Generated by immunoSEQ multiplex PCR, the TCRdb table keeps only in-frame clones and is missing some. The sample yields 200,000 to 250,000 clones, 65% to 80% seen once. Sequencing input: PBMCs. These receptors came from a man in his fifties in good health and CMV-seronegative. Each CDR3 is given with its conserved first and last residue. The D gene is left open where the match is weak. Size is stated for part of the rows, as once, few or many counts, or as a class when the clone is expanded.

size | D | J | V | CDR3 | DNA
. | TRBD2 | TRBJ2-7 | TRBV27 | CASSSRGGGSYEQYF | TGTGCCAGCAGTTCCCGCGGAGGCGGGAGTTACGAGCAGTACTTC
. | TRBD2 | TRBJ2-3 | TRBV29-1 | CSVGTTSGGSTDTQYF | TGCAGCGTTGGAACGACTAGCGGGGGAAGCACAGATACGCAGTATTTT
. | TRBD1 | TRBJ2-5 | TRBV18 | CASSPPGQQETQYF | TGTGCCAGCTCACCTCCGGGACAGCAAGAGACCCAGTACTTC
. | . | TRBJ2-2 | TRBV2 | CASTFSGNTGELFF | TGTGCCAGCACTTTTAGCGGGAACACCGGGGAGCTGTTTTTT
. | . | TRBJ1-2 | TRBV29-1 | CSVEDRGYGYTF | TGCAGCGTTGAAGATCGCGGCTATGGCTACACCTTC
. | . | TRBJ2-2 | TRBV6-1 | CASSETGLGELFF | TGTGCCAGCAGTGAGACAGGTTTAGGGGAGCTGTTTTTT
once | . | TRBJ2-5 | TRBV18 | CASSPQTESQETQYF | TGTGCCAGCTCACCACAGACAGAGTCCCAAGAGACCCAGTACTTC
. | . | TRBJ2-1 | TRBV19 | CASRPRGTPHNEQFF | TGTGCCAGTAGACCTCGCGGGACTCCACACAATGAGCAGTTCTTC
few | . | TRBJ2-4 | TRBV9 | CASSVDFGDIQYF | TGTGCCAGCAGCGTAGATTTCGGGGACATTCAGTACTTC
. | TRBD2 | TRBJ2-7 | TRBV6-1 | CASSESGRVDEQYF | TGTGCCAGCAGTGAAAGCGGGAGGGTCGACGAGCAGTACTTC
. | . | TRBJ2-1 | TRBV29-1 | CSVEGGLFREDEQFF | TGCAGCGTTGAAGGGGGCCTCTTCAGGGAAGATGAGCAGTTCTTC
. | TRBD1 | TRBJ1-1 | TRBV28 | CASSLRTGLNAFF | TGTGCCAGCAGTTTGAGGACAGGGTTGAATGCTTTCTTT
. | . | TRBJ2-5 | TRBV18 | CASSLQGVETQYF | TGTGCCAGCTCACTACAGGGCGTGGAGACCCAGTACTTC
. | TRBD1 | TRBJ1-6 | TRBV28 | CASRTGVSPLHF | TGTGCCAGCAGGACAGGGGTATCACCCCTCCACTTT
. | . | TRBJ2-6 | TRBV28 | CASFGSSGANVLTF | TGTGCCAGCTTCGGGTCCTCTGGGGCCAACGTCCTGACTTTC
. | . | TRBJ2-1 | TRBV27 | CASSFLASEQFF | TGTGCCAGCAGTTTCCTGGCAAGTGAGCAGTTCTTC
. | . | TRBJ2-3 | TRBV27 | CASRPNLADTQYF | TGTGCCAGCAGGCCAAATCTAGCGGATACGCAGTATTTT
once | TRBD2 | TRBJ2-3 | TRBV27 | CASSLLGLSGSTDTQYF | TGTGCCAGCAGTTTACTAGGGCTTAGCGGGAGCACAGATACGCAGTATTTT
. | . | TRBJ2-7 | TRBV28 | CASSFALSAYEQYF | TGTGCCAGCAGTTTCGCACTCTCCGCCTACGAGCAGTACTTC
. | . | TRBJ2-1 | TRBV7-9 | CASSFLSEQFF | TGTGCCAGCAGCTTTCTTAGCGAGCAGTTCTTC
. | . | TRBJ2-7 | TRBV11-2 | CASSQNREYEQYF | TGTGCCAGCAGCCAAAACAGGGAATACGAGCAGTACTTC
. | TRBD2 | TRBJ2-3 | TRBV7-8 | CASSLEGGRGPDTQYF | TGTGCCAGCAGCTTAGAAGGCGGGAGGGGTCCAGATACGCAGTATTTT
few | . | TRBJ1-5 | TRBV2 | CASSGTVQGQPQHF | TGTGCCAGCAGTGGCACAGTCCAGGGACAGCCCCAGCATTTT
few | . | TRBJ2-1 | TRBV10-2 | CASSGGKQQSSYNEQFF | TGCGCCAGCAGTGGAGGGAAACAACAGAGCTCCTACAATGAGCAGTTCTTC
. | TRBD1 | TRBJ2-3 | TRBV19 | CASSIRRGTGDTQYF | TGTGCCAGTAGTATCCGCAGGGGGACGGGAGATACGCAGTATTTT
few | TRBD2 | TRBJ2-3 | TRBV7-9 | CASSLAAGGAQNTQYF | TGTGCCAGCAGCTTAGCGGCGGGAGGAGCACAGAATACGCAGTATTTT
. | . | TRBJ2-3 | TRBV28 | CASSLGAHSTDTQYF | TGTGCCAGCAGTTTAGGGGCTCATAGCACAGATACGCAGTATTTT
. | . | TRBJ2-2 | TRBV11-2 | CASTRRGRNTGELFF | TGTGCCAGCACTAGAAGGGGCCGGAACACCGGGGAGCTGTTTTTT
. | TRBD1 | TRBJ2-3 | TRBV5-6 | CASSRQGIYGDTQYF | TGTGCCAGCAGCCGACAGGGCATTTATGGGGATACGCAGTATTTT
. | TRBD1 | TRBJ1-1 | TRBV19 | CASSWDRGGSEAFF | TGTGCCAGCAGTTGGGACAGGGGGGGATCTGAAGCTTTCTTT
. | TRBD2 | TRBJ2-2 | TRBV27 | CASSTGLAGATGELFF | TGTGCCAGCAGTACCGGACTAGCGGGAGCCACCGGGGAGCTGTTTTTT
. | TRBD1 | TRBJ2-7 | TRBV6-5 | CASSSRDRGNHEQYF | TGTGCCAGCAGTTCCCGGGACAGGGGGAATCACGAGCAGTACTTC
. | TRBD1 | TRBJ2-3 | TRBV19 | CASSGDRLSTDTQYF | TGTGCCAGTAGTGGGGACAGACTTAGCACAGATACGCAGTATTTT
few | TRBD2 | TRBJ2-6 | TRBV6-4 | CASSASGGSGANVLTF | TGTGCCAGCAGTGCTAGCGGGGGCTCTGGGGCCAACGTCCTGACTTTC
. | . | TRBJ1-1 | TRBV11-2 | CASSLRAGNTEAFF | TGTGCCAGCAGCCTCAGGGCCGGGAACACTGAAGCTTTCTTT
. | TRBD1 | TRBJ1-1 | TRBV6-5 | CASRPQDRGGTEAFF | TGTGCCAGCAGACCCCAGGACAGGGGTGGCACTGAAGCTTTCTTT
. | TRBD2 | TRBJ2-7 | TRBV6-1 | CASSVAGPNSYEQYF | TGTGCCAGCAGTGTAGCGGGCCCCAACTCCTACGAGCAGTACTTC
. | TRBD1 | TRBJ1-3 | TRBV7-2 | CASSLQGTTFSGNTIYF | TGTGCCAGCAGCCTACAGGGGACCACTTTCTCTGGAAACACCATATATTTT
few | . | TRBJ1-1 | TRBV29-1 | CSVGIREGTEAFF | TGCAGCGTTGGAATCAGGGAAGGGACTGAAGCTTTCTTT
. | . | TRBJ2-7 | TRBV2 | CASTPRQVPYEQYF | TGTGCCAGCACCCCTAGACAGGTACCCTACGAGCAGTACTTC
few | TRBD1 | TRBJ2-5 | TRBV18 | CASSPDRGQETQYF | TGTGCCAGCTCCCCGGACAGGGGCCAAGAGACCCAGTACTTC
. | TRBD1 | TRBJ2-7 | TRBV5-1 | CASGPGQGAYEQYF | TGCGCCAGCGGCCCGGGACAGGGGGCCTACGAGCAGTACTTC
. | TRBD1 | TRBJ1-1 | TRBV7-6 | CASSLGVTGQSEAFF | TGTGCCAGCAGCTTGGGAGTGACAGGGCAATCTGAAGCTTTCTTT
. | . | TRBJ2-5 | TRBV5-6 | CASSPTTVQETQYF | TGTGCCAGCAGCCCGACCACAGTACAAGAGACCCAGTACTTC
. | TRBD1 | TRBJ2-2 | TRBV29-1 | CSAMDRTNTGELFF | TGCAGCGCCATGGACAGGACGAACACCGGGGAGCTGTTTTTT
. | TRBD2 | TRBJ2-3 | TRBV5-1 | CASSSTSGRGTDTQYF | TGCGCCAGCAGCTCGACTAGCGGGAGGGGCACAGATACGCAGTATTTT
. | . | TRBJ1-6 | TRBV18 | CASSPPPGISLHF | TGTGCCAGCTCACCACCCCCGGGGATTTCCCTCCACTTT
. | TRBD1 | TRBJ2-7 | TRBV4-1 | CASSQDDDRVRKNRYEQYF | TGCGCCAGCAGCCAAGACGACGACAGGGTCCGGAAGAATCGCTACGAGCAGTACTTC